The present T cell receptor beta chain was sequenced within a study of blood T cell repertoires in COVID-19. Some clones are missing from TCRdb's copy, which holds only in-frame ones; the method was immunoSEQ multiplex PCR. Altogether around 190,000 clones are present, roughly nine tenths being singletons, with the ten largest covering less than 25%. V lost 7 bases to trimming and J lost 2 bases; unmatched junction nucleotides: 10. This CDR3 has 16 residues. The germline CDR1 and CDR2 sequences are MDHEN and SYDVKM. The chain combines TRBV28 with TRBJ2-1, with TRBD2 matching 8 bases. The sequencing sample was made of peripheral blood. The receptor was derived from an older man with active or convalescent COVID-19. CDR3 sequence: CASTFSGGSPYNEQFF. The CDR3 nucleotides read TGTGCCAGCACCTTTTCGGGGGGGTCCCCCTACAATGAGCAGTTCTTC.